The text below deals with one T cell receptor beta chain. As yet, its antigen is unknown. The sample originates from a study of T cell responses to AZD1222 COVID-19 vaccine. Study-wide findings and caveats: Spike was spanned by vaccine-associated CD4 TCRs, which were dominant at 160-218 and 743-854. A reported finding is that nearly half of spike-specific TCRs target unmutated variant regions. Spike-specific TCR repertoires showed rising breadth and depth after two AZD1222 doses.

Profiled with immunoSEQ multiplex PCR; TCRdb holds only in-frame clones, not every one. The data contain about 100,000 clones, about 87% of them singletons. The CDR3 totals 21 residues. The chain uses TRBV21-1 and TRBJ1-4; the table names TRBD1, a call not compared with the DNA. TRBV21-1 is listed as a pseudogene. The receptor's source is an adult in good health. Sequencing was performed on peripheral blood, taken on day 0 of AZD1222 vaccination. The CDR3 bases are TGTGCCAGCAGCAAAGCGAAGAGTGGGGACAGACCTGCCAAAACTAATGAAAAACTGTTTTTT. As protein: CASSKAKSGDRPAKTNEKLFF.